This T cell receptor (beta chain) was observed in a study of blood T cell repertoires in COVID-19. Study-level information: PBMCs, B-cell-depleted T cells, or T cells were the source of the cDNA or gDNA that made up the material.

CDR3 length: 13 amino acids. Germline-derived CDR1 and CDR2 are KGHSH and LQKENI. V lost 3 bases, J lost 8 bases, and 3 bases stayed unmatched. Those who participated ranged in age from roughly 18 to 89 years and resided in 24 US areas. Original handling: Nucleated cell counts were estimated from reference gene primer amplification. Measured with immunoSEQ multiplex PCR; TCRdb has only the in-frame clones, and not every one. The D gene and trimming were derived from the DNA, and the V and J assignments and clone size from that table. The data contain roughly 380,000 clones, about 88% of them singletons.

Sequencing used PBMCs or T cells enriched from blood (not recorded which). The TCR sequence derives from a woman aged 25-40 years who had recovered from COVID-19. This chain joins TRBV18 and TRBJ1-3; 8 bases match TRBD1. This CDR3 reads CASSPTGADTIYF. CDR3 bases: TGTGCCAGCTCACCGACAGGGGCGGACACCATATATTTT.